This T cell receptor beta chain came from a study of T cell responses to AZD1222 COVID-19 vaccine. Regarding the study as a whole: Repertoire sampling happened only post peak T cell response. CD4 TCRs covered the whole spike, strongest at regions 160-218 and 743-854.

Germline assignment: CDR1 SEHNR and CDR2 FQNEAQ (reference sequence). The CDR3 length is 16 residues. The V and J ends lost 5 bases and 5 bases, in that order; junction bases with no gene match: 9. Some second doses came at about 4 weeks and others at about 12 weeks; these were pooled. Sequencing was performed with immunoSEQ multiplex PCR; in TCRdb, only in-frame clones are kept and a portion is missing. This sample has approximately 300,000 clones; 90% to 95% occur once, and the top ten carry around 0.57%. Note on this clone: Its cognate antigen is unknown.

Specimen: peripheral blood, collected 28 days after the second AZD1222 dose. The sequence derives from an adult who received the AZD1222 COVID-19 vaccine. The V gene is TRBV7-9, the J gene TRBJ1-2, with TRBD1 matching over 12 bases. The CDR3: CASSLGQGALGYGYTF. The CDR3, as DNA: TGTGCCAGCAGCCTGGGACAGGGGGCCCTCGGGTATGGCTACACCTTC.